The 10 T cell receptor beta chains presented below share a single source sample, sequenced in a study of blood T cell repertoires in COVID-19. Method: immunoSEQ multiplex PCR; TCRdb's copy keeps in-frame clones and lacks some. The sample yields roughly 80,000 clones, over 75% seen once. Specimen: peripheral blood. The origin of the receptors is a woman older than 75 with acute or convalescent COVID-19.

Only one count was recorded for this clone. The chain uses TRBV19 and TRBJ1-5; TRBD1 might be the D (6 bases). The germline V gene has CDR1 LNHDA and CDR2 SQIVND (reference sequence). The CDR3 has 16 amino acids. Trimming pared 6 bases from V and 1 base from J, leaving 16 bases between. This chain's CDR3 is CASRAVRGTSNQPQHF. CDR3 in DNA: TGTGCCAGTAGGGCGGTGAGGGGGACAAGCAATCAGCCCCAGCATTTT.

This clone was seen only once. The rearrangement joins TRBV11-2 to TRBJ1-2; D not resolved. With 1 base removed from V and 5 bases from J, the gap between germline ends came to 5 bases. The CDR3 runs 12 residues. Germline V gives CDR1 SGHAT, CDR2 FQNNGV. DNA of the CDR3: TGTGCCAGCAGCTTAGCTCCTTATGGCTACACCTTC. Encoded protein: CASSLAPYGYTF.

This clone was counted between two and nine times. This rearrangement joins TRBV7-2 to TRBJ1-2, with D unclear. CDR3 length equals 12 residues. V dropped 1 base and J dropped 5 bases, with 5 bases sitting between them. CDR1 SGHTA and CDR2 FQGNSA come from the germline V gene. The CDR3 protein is CASSLGAYGYTF. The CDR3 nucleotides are TGTGCCAGCAGCTTAGGAGCATATGGCTACACCTTC.

CDR3 coding DNA: TGTGCCAGCAGTCCCGGGACAGAAGAGACCCAGTACTTC. Its protein product is CASSPGTEETQYF. The chain couples TRBV12-3 or TRBV12-4 to TRBJ2-5, with TRBD1 matching 7 bases. Trimming at V came to 5 bases and at J to 3 bases, leaving 3 bases not matched to a gene. This CDR3 contains 13 residues.

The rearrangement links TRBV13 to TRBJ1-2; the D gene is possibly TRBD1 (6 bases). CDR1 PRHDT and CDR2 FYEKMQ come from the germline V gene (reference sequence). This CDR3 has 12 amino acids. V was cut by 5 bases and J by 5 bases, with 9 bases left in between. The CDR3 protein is CASSAQGYGYTF. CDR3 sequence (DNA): TGTGCCAGCAGCGCCCAGGGGTATGGCTACACCTTC.

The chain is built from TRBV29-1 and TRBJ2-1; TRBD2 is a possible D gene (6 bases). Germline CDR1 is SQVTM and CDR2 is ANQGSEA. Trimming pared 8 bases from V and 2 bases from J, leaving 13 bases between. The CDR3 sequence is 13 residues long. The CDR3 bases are TGCAGCCTCCGGGACTCAGCCTACAATGAGCAGTTCTTC. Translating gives CSLRDSAYNEQFF.

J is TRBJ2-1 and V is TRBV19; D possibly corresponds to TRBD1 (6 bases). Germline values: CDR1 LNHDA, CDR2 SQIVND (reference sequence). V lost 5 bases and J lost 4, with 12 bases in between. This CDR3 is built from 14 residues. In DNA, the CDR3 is TGTGCCAGTAGTCTACTACAGGGTTACAATGAGCAGTTCTTC. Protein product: CASSLLQGYNEQFF.

Here the CDR3 reads CASSLSGQPQHF. The CDR3 DNA reads TGTGCCAGCAGTTTATCGGGTCAGCCCCAGCATTTT. The rearrangement links TRBV28 to TRBJ1-5, with unresolved D. CDR3 length: 12 residues. Trimming removed 1 base from V and 6 bases from J, with 4 bases in between. In germline, CDR1 is MDHEN, CDR2 SYDVKM. The whole variable domain, filled in from reference TRBV28 and TRBJ1-5, reads DVKVTQSSRYLVKRTGEKVFLECVQDMDHENMFWYRQDPGLGLRLIYFSYDVKMKEKGDIPEGYSVSREKKERFSLILESASTNQTSMYLCASSLSGQPQHFGDGTRLSIL.

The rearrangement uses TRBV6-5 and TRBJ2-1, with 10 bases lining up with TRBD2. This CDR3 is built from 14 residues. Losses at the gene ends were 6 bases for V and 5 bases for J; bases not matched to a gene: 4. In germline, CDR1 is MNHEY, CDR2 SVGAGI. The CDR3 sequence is CASRSGGANNEQFF. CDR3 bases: TGTGCCAGCAGGAGCGGGGGGGCAAACAATGAGCAGTTCTTC.

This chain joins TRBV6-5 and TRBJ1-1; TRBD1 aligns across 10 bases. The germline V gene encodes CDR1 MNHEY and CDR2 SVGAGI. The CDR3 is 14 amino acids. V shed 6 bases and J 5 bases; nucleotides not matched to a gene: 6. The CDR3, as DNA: TGTGCCAGCAGACGTGACAGGGGGCAAACTGAAGCTTTCTTT. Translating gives CASRRDRGQTEAFF.